This T cell receptor beta chain was sequenced for a study of technical replicates of blood from several donors. J gave up 5 bases and V 5 bases, and 11 bases lay outside the gene matches. Per germline, CDR1 SEHNR and CDR2 FQNEAQ (reference sequence). The CDR3 runs to 15 residues. The data were produced by immunoSEQ multiplex PCR, yet TCRdb's version contains in-frame clones alone and is incomplete. The sample consists of 95,000 or so clones, approximately 96% of them appearing once. The genes are TRBV7-9 and TRBJ2-5; 7 bases agree with TRBD1. The receptor's source is a human donor in good health. Specimen: T cells isolated from PBMCs. The CDR3 DNA is TGTGCCAGCAGCCCACCGACAGGGCTCCAGGAGACCCAGTACTTC. It specifies CASSPPTGLQETQYF.